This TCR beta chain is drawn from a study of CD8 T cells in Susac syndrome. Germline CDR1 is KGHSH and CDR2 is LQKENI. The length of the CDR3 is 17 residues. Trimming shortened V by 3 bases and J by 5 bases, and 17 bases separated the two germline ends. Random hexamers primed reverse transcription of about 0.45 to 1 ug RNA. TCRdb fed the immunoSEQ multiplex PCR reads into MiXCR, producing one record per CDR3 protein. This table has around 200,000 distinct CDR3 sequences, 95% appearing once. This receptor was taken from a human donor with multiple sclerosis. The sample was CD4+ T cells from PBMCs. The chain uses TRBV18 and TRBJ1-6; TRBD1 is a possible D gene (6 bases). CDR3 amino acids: CASSPSGGGIHNSPLHF. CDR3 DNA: TGTGCCAGCTCACCTTCGGGCGGGGGCATCCATAATTCACCCCTCCACTTT.